Each of the 16 T cell receptor beta chains below was sequenced from the same sample in a study of blood T cell repertoires in COVID-19. Sequencing was performed with immunoSEQ multiplex PCR; in TCRdb, only in-frame clones are kept and a portion is missing. This sample has under 20,000 clones; around nine tenths occur once, and the top ten carry roughly 10%. Specimen: peripheral blood. All receptors derive from a human donor in a cohort sampled during active COVID-19.

The gene calls are TRBV7-2 and TRBJ2-5; D is uncertain. Germline V gene sequence: CDR1 SGHTA, CDR2 FQGNSA. CDR3 length: 11 amino acids. The V and J ends lost 5 bases and 9 bases respectively, with 10 bases between them. The CDR3 DNA reads as TGTGCCAGCAGCACCTTCGAGGCCCAGTACTTC. Amino acids: CASSTFEAQYF.

CDR3 bases: TGTGCCAGCAGCTCCGGACTCACCGGAGGACCCCAGCATTTT. This codes for CASSSGLTGGPQHF. The chain employs TRBV7-9 and TRBJ1-5; D remains ambiguous. The CDR3 has 14 residues. Trimming stripped 4 bases from V and 10 bases from J, with 17 bases between. Per germline, CDR1 SEHNR and CDR2 FQNEAQ (reference sequence).

This clone was observed once. CDR3 DNA sequence: TGCGCCAGCAGCCAAGATAGGGACAGGGGATCCGGGGCCAACGTCCTGACTTTC. This codes for CASSQDRDRGSGANVLTF. The V gene is TRBV4-3, the J gene TRBJ2-6, with 10 bases matching TRBD1. Germline trimming cut 0 bases from V and 4 bases from J; bases unmatched to any gene: 6. Germline loops: CDR1 LGHNA, CDR2 YSLEER. The CDR3 has 18 amino acids.

This clone was recorded once. The V call is TRBV10-3, the J call TRBJ2-6; maybe TRBD1 (5 bases). The CDR3 is made up of 15 amino acids. Trimming stripped 7 bases from V and 0 bases from J, with 10 bases between. The germline CDR1 and CDR2 sequences are ENHRY and SYGVKD. CDR3 residues: CAINPDSSGANVLTF. The CDR3, as DNA: TGTGCCATCAACCCAGACAGCTCTGGGGCCAACGTCCTGACTTTC.

This clone was detected a few times. This chain joins TRBV7-9 and TRBJ1-5, with 7 bases that match TRBD1. V lost 4 bases to trimming and J lost 7 bases; unmatched junction nucleotides: 4. CDR1 is SEHNR and CDR2 is FQNEAQ in the germline V gene (reference sequence). The CDR3 runs to 13 residues. The chain's CDR3 is CASSSAGGQPQHF. The CDR3 nucleotides are TGTGCCAGCAGCTCGGCAGGGGGACAGCCCCAGCATTTT.

The chain carries TRBV28 and TRBJ2-3; 16 bases are shared with TRBD2. This CDR3 has 15 amino acids. Germline loops: CDR1 MDHEN, CDR2 SYDVKM. V was pared by 6 bases and J by 11 bases, with 8 bases of the junction left unmatched. CDR3 residues: CASSITGLAGGRQYF. In DNA form, the CDR3 reads TGTGCCAGCAGCATAACGGGACTAGCGGGAGGGCGGCAGTATTTT.

The chain is built from TRBV7-9 and TRBJ2-7; TRBD2 matches at 14 bases. With V trimmed by 4 bases and J by 5 bases, 16 bases remained unmatched. The germline V gene encodes CDR1 SEHNR and CDR2 FQNEAQ (reference sequence). This CDR3 region has 19 residues. The CDR3 spells CASSSPLSGTSGSLDEQYF. The CDR3 DNA follows: TGTGCCAGCAGCTCACCCCTTAGCGGGACTAGCGGGAGTCTGGACGAGCAGTACTTC.

This chain joins TRBV5-4 and TRBJ2-2; TRBD2 might be the D (7 bases). The length of the CDR3 is 16 residues. Trimming removed 5 bases from V and 5 bases from J, with 19 bases in between. From germline, CDR1 is SGHNT and CDR2 YYREEE (reference sequence). CDR3 sequence reads: CASRSRGGRGTGELFF. CDR3 DNA: TGTGCCAGCAGGTCCAGGGGAGGGCGGGGAACCGGGGAGCTGTTTTTT.

In DNA form, the CDR3 reads TGTGCCAGCAGCCCGAGCTCCTCCTACAATGAGCAGTTCTTC. Translating it yields CASSPSSSYNEQFF. The chain recombines TRBV7-3 with TRBJ2-1; D is uncertain. Germline V gene lookup returns CDR1 SGHTA and CDR2 FQGTGA. CDR3 length: 14 amino acids. V was shortened by 5 bases and J by 0 bases, with 8 bases between the two germline ends.

The chain recombines TRBV6-2 or TRBV6-3 with TRBJ2-5; D is uncertain. V was cut by 4 bases and J by 0 bases, with 6 bases left in between. The CDR3 totals 13 residues. Germline V gene lookup returns CDR1 MNHEY and CDR2 SVGEGT. The DNA of the CDR3 is TGTGCCAGCAGTTTCCCTTACCAAGAGACCCAGTACTTC. Encoded protein: CASSFPYQETQYF.

V is TRBV4-2 and J is TRBJ2-3; D gene ambiguous. Germline V gives CDR1 LGHNA, CDR2 YNFKEQ. The CDR3 is 16 residues long. V shed 1 base and J shed 2 bases, with 13 bases lying between them. CDR3 DNA sequence: TGTGCCAGCAGCCAAGTGACGACTGGGTACACAGATACGCAGTATTTT. It is translated as CASSQVTTGYTDTQYF.

The rearrangement links TRBV6-2 or TRBV6-3 to TRBJ2-2; tentative D call: TRBD2 (6 bases). The CDR3 consists of 14 residues. CDR1 and CDR2 from the germline V gene are MNHEY and SVGEGT. The V gene lost 1 base and the J gene lost 3 bases, with 6 bases spanning the gap. This CDR3 reads CASSYLADTGELFF. In nucleotides, the CDR3 is TGTGCCAGCAGTTACTTAGCGGACACCGGGGAGCTGTTTTTT.

V is TRBV9 and J is TRBJ1-4, with D possibly TRBD1 on 5 matching bases. This CDR3 comprises 15 residues. V lost 0 bases to trimming and J lost 5 bases, with 11 bases between them. Germline loops: CDR1 SGDLS, CDR2 YYNGEE. The CDR3 protein is CASSVASGQNEKLFF. In DNA, the CDR3 is TGTGCCAGCAGCGTAGCGTCAGGGCAGAATGAAAAACTGTTTTTT. The complete variable domain, with remaining parts taken from reference TRBV9 and TRBJ1-4, reads DSGVTQTPKHLITATGQRVTLRCSPRSGDLSVYWYQQSLDQGLQFLIQYYNGEERAKGNILERFSAQQFPDLHSELNLSSLELGDSALYFCASSVASGQNEKLFFGSGTQLSVL.

V gene TRBV7-3 combines with J gene TRBJ2-5; 14 bases are a match to TRBD2. This CDR3 comprises 20 residues. The V gene's germline CDR1 is SGHTA and CDR2 FQGTGA. The ends lost 1 base at V and 2 bases at J; junction bases unmatched: 12. CDR3 sequence reads: CASSLMGLAGVGGGQETQYF. The CDR3 nucleotides read TGTGCCAGCAGCTTAATGGGACTAGCGGGAGTAGGAGGCGGTCAAGAGACCCAGTACTTC.

The chain is built from TRBV7-2 and TRBJ2-7, with TRBD1 as a possible D gene (8 bases). CDR1 SGHTA and CDR2 FQGNSA come from the germline V gene. The V end was cut by 6 bases, the J end by 5 bases, with 17 bases between. This CDR3 is 14 amino acids long. The CDR3 DNA reads TGTGCCAGCAGTACAGGGGGGGCGCACCACGAGCAGTACTTC. Its translation is CASSTGGAHHEQYF.

This chain connects TRBV27 to TRBJ2-2; TRBD2 matches at 12 bases. In germline, CDR1 is MNHEY, CDR2 SMNVEV (reference sequence). With V trimmed by 4 bases and J by 4 bases, 16 bases remained unmatched. This CDR3 contains 20 residues. The CDR3 is CASSSKSMTSGRKGTGELFF. The CDR3 DNA follows: TGTGCCAGCAGTTCCAAATCGATGACTAGCGGGAGAAAGGGCACCGGGGAGCTGTTTTTT.